One and the same sample provided the 27 T cell receptor beta chains below, sequenced in a study of beta chain features in type 1 diabetes. Isolated RNA was reverse transcribed in full, so expressed TCRB transcripts were sequenced. The table came from immunoSEQ multiplex PCR; TCRdb's copy has only in-frame clones and leaves some out. The sample yields more than 8,500 clones, around 82% seen once. The sample taken for sequencing was Tregs from blood. These receptors all come from a woman aged 18 to 35 in good health.

The rearrangement joins TRBV7-3 to TRBJ1-1, with TRBD1 identical over 7 bases. V lost 0 bases and J lost 4; bases outside the gene matches: 8. CDR1 and CDR2 (germline): SGHTA, FQGTGA. The CDR3 length is 16 residues. The CDR3, as DNA: TGTGCCAGCAGCTTAACAGGGGGCATATTGGGCACTGAAGCTTTCTTT. Its translation is CASSLTGGILGTEAFF.

The chain combines TRBV29-1 with TRBJ1-5; TRBD1 matches 10 bases. V was pared by 5 bases and J by 5 bases, with 6 bases of the junction left unmatched. This CDR3 is 14 amino acids long. Germline V gene lookup returns CDR1 SQVTM and CDR2 ANQGSEA. This chain's CDR3 is CSVQLGTGDQPQHF. The CDR3 region has the DNA TGCAGCGTTCAACTCGGGACAGGGGATCAGCCCCAGCATTTT.

The chain couples TRBV6-6 to TRBJ1-6; D remains unclear. The CDR3 runs to 12 residues. The germline gives CDR1 MNHNY, CDR2 SVGAGI (reference sequence). V gave up 5 bases and J gave up 7 bases, with 6 bases separating them. The DNA for the CDR3 is TGTGCCAGCAGTCGTATAAATTCACCCCTCCACTTT. It is translated as CASSRINSPLHF.

The V and J genes are TRBV30 and TRBJ1-1; 8 nucleotides line up with TRBD1. The germline V gene has CDR1 GTSNPN and CDR2 SVGIG (reference sequence). This CDR3 is built from 15 residues. V gave up 5 bases and J gave up 4 bases; unmatched junction bases: 12. The DNA of the CDR3 is TGTGCCTGGTTGAACAAGGACAGGGTTAGCACTGAAGCTTTCTTT. Translating gives CAWLNKDRVSTEAFF.

The gene calls are TRBV29-1 and TRBJ1-1; a weak D match, TRBD1 (5 bases). V lost 4 bases and J lost 5, with 8 bases in between. Looked up from germline, CDR1 is SQVTM and CDR2 is ANQGSEA. The CDR3 runs 11 residues. CDR3 residues: CSVVGGTEAFF. Written as DNA, the CDR3 is TGCAGCGTTGTGGGGGGGACTGAAGCTTTCTTT.

This clone has a handful of counts. The rearrangement joins TRBV5-4 to TRBJ1-2; D remains unclear. Germline loops: CDR1 SGHNT, CDR2 YYREEE (reference sequence). V lost 0 bases to trimming and J lost 6 bases, with 9 bases between them. This CDR3 region has 13 residues. CDR3 bases: TGTGCCAGCAGCTTGGTGGGAGCCGATGGCTACACCTTC. This translates into CASSLVGADGYTF.

The chain couples TRBV7-2 to TRBJ1-1, with 7 bases identical to TRBD1. Germline V gene sequence: CDR1 SGHTA, CDR2 FQGNSA. Unmatched junction bases numbered 11, after V lost 6 bases and J lost 7 bases. This CDR3 comprises 14 residues. This chain's CDR3 is CASSPQGWSDEAFF. CDR3 nucleotide sequence: TGTGCCAGCAGTCCACAGGGGTGGTCGGATGAAGCTTTCTTT. Full variable domain (missing parts from reference TRBV7-2 and TRBJ1-1): GAGVSQSPSNKVTEKGKDVELRCDPISGHTALYWYRQSLGQGLEFLIYFQGNSAPDKSGLPSDRFSAERTGGSVSTLTIQRTQQEDSAVYLCASSPQGWSDEAFFGQGTRLTVV.

The chain carries TRBV6-1 and TRBJ2-4; 7 bases are a match to TRBD2. The ends lost 0 bases at V and 3 bases at J; junction bases unmatched: 5. This CDR3 has 16 residues. The germline CDR1 and CDR2 sequences are MNHNS and SASEGT. This CDR3 is CASSEAGGFYKNIQYF. In DNA form, the CDR3 reads TGTGCCAGCAGTGAAGCGGGGGGGTTCTACAAAAACATTCAGTACTTC.

This clone was recorded a few times. The V and J genes are TRBV2 and TRBJ2-1, with D unclear. The V end lost 11 bases, the J end lost 0 bases, and 11 bases lay between the germline ends. This CDR3 has 13 residues. Germline assignment: CDR1 SNHLY and CDR2 FYNNEI. Here the CDR3 DNA reads TGTGCCGGAGTGACCATCTCCTACAATGAGCAGTTCTTC. As protein: CAGVTISYNEQFF.

This clone counts as large. The chain uses TRBV10-3 and TRBJ2-2, with a possible D match to TRBD2 (6 bases). V lost 6 bases and J 0 bases, leaving 17 bases between the germline ends. Germline values: CDR1 ENHRY, CDR2 SYGVKD. This CDR3 comprises 17 residues. In DNA, the CDR3 is TGTGCCATCAGCCAACATAGTGCGGGGTCGAACACCGGGGAGCTGTTTTTT. This translates into CAISQHSAGSNTGELFF.

A few counts support this clone. J is TRBJ2-1 and V is TRBV6-1; TRBD1 matches 8 bases. V gave up 4 bases and J gave up 3 bases; unmatched junction bases: 11. The germline V gene has CDR1 MNHNS and CDR2 SASEGT. CDR3 size: 17 residues. DNA of the CDR3: TGTGCCAGCAGTGGGGTAACGGGACAGGAGCACTACAATGAGCAGTTCTTC. It translates to CASSGVTGQEHYNEQFF.

The CDR3 here is CASSASGGEQYF. The CDR3 bases are TGTGCCAGCAGCGCATCAGGGGGCGAGCAGTACTTC. The chain uses TRBV9 and TRBJ2-7, with 7 positions matching TRBD1. From germline, CDR1 is SGDLS and CDR2 YYNGEE. V was clipped by 3 bases and J by 6 bases; unmatched bases: 3. CDR3 length: 12 residues.

The chain carries TRBV5-1 and TRBJ2-5; D is possibly TRBD2 (7 bases). V was trimmed by 4 bases and J by 4 bases, leaving 11 bases between them. Germline V gene sequence: CDR1 SGHRS, CDR2 YFSETQ. The CDR3 loop spans 13 amino acids. DNA of the CDR3: TGCGCCAGCAGCGGGGGGGCCCCAGAGACCCAGTACTTC. The encoded protein is CASSGGAPETQYF.

Only a few counts were recorded for this clone. This chain uses TRBV19 with TRBJ2-7, with TRBD2 matching over 8 bases. There are 12 residues in the CDR3. The germline CDR1 and CDR2 sequences are LNHDA and SQIVND (reference sequence). The CDR3 sequence: CASAGGAYEQYF. CDR3 coding DNA: TGTGCTTCGGCGGGGGGAGCCTACGAGCAGTACTTC.

The chain is built from TRBV6-1 and TRBJ1-3; D might be TRBD1 (5 bases). The V end lost 0 bases, the J end lost 0 bases, and 9 bases lay between the germline ends. CDR1 and CDR2 from the germline V gene are MNHNS and SASEGT. This CDR3 has 16 amino acids. CDR3 in amino acids: CASSEAPTASGNTIYF. CDR3 nucleotide sequence: TGTGCCAGCAGTGAAGCCCCGACAGCCTCTGGAAACACCATATATTTT.

The chain links TRBV20-1 to TRBJ1-4; D unresolved. Looked up from germline, CDR1 is DFQATT and CDR2 is SNEGSKA (reference sequence). This CDR3 contains 11 residues. Trimming pared 7 bases from V and 4 bases from J, leaving 7 bases between. The CDR3 here is CSGSLNEKLFF. CDR3 nucleotides: TGCAGTGGAAGCCTTAATGAAAAACTGTTTTTT.

This clone has a single count. The chain carries TRBV9 and TRBJ2-1; 9 bases fit TRBD2. The V gene end was trimmed by 4 bases and the J gene end by 4 bases; junction bases not matched to a gene: 9. The CDR3 sequence is 16 residues long. From germline, CDR1 is SGDLS and CDR2 YYNGEE. The CDR3 bases are TGTGCCAGCAGCCCCCGACTAGCGGACTATTACAATGAGCAGTTCTTC. This sequence encodes CASSPRLADYYNEQFF.

This chain's CDR3 is CAWDPGLTEAFF. CDR3 sequence (DNA): TGTGCCTGGGACCCAGGGCTCACTGAAGCTTTCTTT. The chain combines TRBV30 with TRBJ1-1, with D possibly matching TRBD1 (5 bases). This CDR3 comprises 12 residues. Trimming took off 5 bases at V and 4 bases at J, with 11 bases between the two ends. Germline V gene sequence: CDR1 GTSNPN, CDR2 SVGIG (reference sequence).

The rearrangement joins TRBV5-1 to TRBJ2-2, with TRBD1 matching over 9 bases. V was pared by 4 bases and J by 3 bases, with 4 bases of the junction left unmatched. This CDR3 spans 15 amino acids. Germline V gene lookup returns CDR1 SGHRS and CDR2 YFSETQ. The CDR3 nucleotides read TGCGCCAGCAGCCAAGACAGGGGGGACACCGGGGAGCTGTTTTTT. Its protein product is CASSQDRGDTGELFF.

The V gene is TRBV29-1, the J gene TRBJ2-5; 7 nucleotides line up with TRBD1. The V segment lost 6 bases and the J segment 5 bases; nucleotides outside the gene matches: 9. Looked up from germline, CDR1 is SQVTM and CDR2 is ANQGSEA. The CDR3 covers 13 residues. Written as DNA, the CDR3 is TGCAGCGTCTTTTCGACAGGGCGGGAGACCCAGTACTTC. It codes for CSVFSTGRETQYF. Together with reference TRBV29-1 and TRBJ2-5, the CDR3 gives the full variable domain: SAVISQKPSRDICQRGTSLTIQCQVDSQVTMMFWYRQQPGQSLTLIATANQGSEATYESGFVIDKFPISRPNLTFSTLTVSNMSPEDSSIYLCSVFSTGRETQYFGPGTRLLVL.

The chain joins TRBV5-4 to TRBJ2-7, with 11 bases that match TRBD2. Germline lookup yields CDR1 SGHNT and CDR2 YYREEE (reference sequence). Trimming removed 2 bases from V and 7 bases from J; junction bases left unmatched: 8. This CDR3 region has 15 residues. This CDR3 is CASSLTSGSAREQYF. The CDR3 nucleotides read TGTGCCAGCAGCTTAACTAGCGGGAGCGCGAGGGAGCAGTACTTC. Using reference TRBV5-4 and TRBJ2-7 for the parts outside the CDR3, the full variable domain is ETGVTQSPTHLIKTRGQQVTLRCSSQSGHNTVSWYQQALGQGPQFIFQYYREEENGRGNFPPRFSGLQFPNYSSELNVNALELDDSALYLCASSLTSGSAREQYFGPGTRLTVT.

This chain uses TRBV18 with TRBJ2-3; D gene ambiguous. The CDR3 consists of 13 residues. The germline V and J ends were trimmed by 0 bases and 5 bases, with 6 bases remaining between them. Germline-derived CDR1 and CDR2 are KGHSH and LQKENI. The CDR3 DNA reads TGTGCCAGCTCACCACCGAACGGAGATACGCAGTATTTT. The encoded protein is CASSPPNGDTQYF.

The chain joins TRBV20-1 to TRBJ1-2; D ambiguous. Trimming left V 2 bases short and J 8 bases short, with 9 bases between. The CDR3 is 11 residues long. Germline V gives CDR1 DFQATT, CDR2 SNEGSKA (reference sequence). CDR3 residues: CSARYRDGYTF. CDR3 coding DNA: TGCAGTGCTAGATACAGAGACGGCTACACCTTC.

The J gene is TRBJ1-3, the V gene TRBV19; D not certain. The germline gives CDR1 LNHDA, CDR2 SQIVND (reference sequence). The V end was cut by 6 bases, the J end by 2 bases, with 11 bases between. The CDR3 extends over 14 amino acids. The CDR3, as DNA: TGTGCCAGTAGCCCACGGGGAGCTGGAAACACCATATATTTT. Translation gives CASSPRGAGNTIYF. The entire variable domain, with the rest obtained from reference TRBV19 and TRBJ1-3, is as follows: DGGITQSPKYLFRKEGQNVTLSCEQNLNHDAMYWYRQDPGQGLRLIYYSQIVNDFQKGDIAEGYSVSREKKESFPLTVTSAQKNPTAFYLCASSPRGAGNTIYFGEGSWLTVV.

This clone turned up a few times. The CDR3 coding sequence is TGTGCCAGCAGTTTATCGAGGGACAGGGTTGGGTACTCCTACAATGAGCAGTTCTTC. As protein: CASSLSRDRVGYSYNEQFF. The chain is built from TRBV27 and TRBJ2-1; 9 bases agree with TRBD1. Germline trimming cut 0 bases from V and 0 bases from J; bases unmatched to any gene: 9. This CDR3 has 19 residues. Germline V lookup: CDR1 MNHEY, CDR2 SMNVEV (reference sequence).

This chain joins TRBV6-5 and TRBJ2-4; 9 bases match TRBD2. Losses at the gene ends were 2 bases for V and 2 bases for J; bases not matched to a gene: 1. Germline-derived CDR1 and CDR2 are MNHEY and SVGAGI. The CDR3 spans 15 residues. The chain's CDR3 is CASSYGLAPKNIQYF. The CDR3 DNA is TGTGCCAGCAGTTACGGACTAGCGCCCAAAAACATTCAGTACTTC.

The chain has TRBV29-1 and TRBJ2-5, with D perhaps TRBD1 (6 bases). The better agreement between TRBJ2-7 and the DNA end casts doubt on the J call. The CDR3 loop spans 13 amino acids. Per germline, CDR1 SQVTM and CDR2 ANQGSEA. As DNA, the CDR3 is TGCAGCGTAGACTCGGACAGCTCCTACGAGCAGTACTTC. Translating gives CSVDSDSSYEQYF.